Presented here are 18 T cell receptor beta chains from one specimen sequenced in a study of T-cell memory formation after mild COVID-19. MiXCR, applied by TCRdb to the 5' RACE reads, yields one record per CDR3 protein. The sample yields 35,000 to 50,000 distinct CDR3 sequences, 6% to 6.5% seen once. Sequences were obtained from PBMCs or a T cell subset sorted from them (not recorded which). The receptors originated from an adult who had mild COVID-19 (a few samples of this study predate the infection). Cell type and time point are not known.

This clonotype was found many times. The J gene is TRBJ2-7, the V gene TRBV12-3 or TRBV12-4, with D possibly being TRBD1 or TRBD2 (5 bases each). Trimming pared 6 bases from V and 11 bases from J, leaving 17 bases between. This CDR3 has 12 residues. Here the CDR3 DNA reads TGTGCCAGCAGGCTCTATCCGGGGCCGGAGTACTTC. It yields the protein CASRLYPGPEYF.

This clonotype was observed many times. This sequence joins TRBV27 and TRBJ2-1, with 9 bases aligning to TRBD2. Germline V gives CDR1 MNHEY, CDR2 SMNVEV (reference sequence). CDR3 size: 15 residues. V dropped 6 bases and J dropped 4; count of bases not matched to a gene: 7. The CDR3 bases are TGTGCCAGCAGCCGCGGGGGGGCGCTTTACAATGAGCAGTTCTTC. Amino acid sequence: CASSRGGALYNEQFF.

V is TRBV12-3 or TRBV12-4 and J is TRBJ1-2, with 7 bases that match TRBD1. CDR3 length: 16 residues. V lost 0 bases, J lost 5 bases, and 9 bases stayed unmatched. The CDR3 spells CASSLARLDRRYGYTF. As DNA, the CDR3 is TGTGCCAGCAGTTTAGCGCGTCTGGACAGGAGGTATGGCTACACCTTC.

This clonotype was seen a handful of times. The rearrangement joins TRBV4-2 to TRBJ1-4; no reliable D call. The CDR3 consists of 15 residues. The V and J ends lost 0 bases and 8 bases respectively, with 13 bases between them. Germline V CDR1 and CDR2: LGHNA, YNFKEQ. CDR3 protein: CASSQDRTVGEKLFF. For the CDR3, the DNA is TGTGCCAGCAGCCAAGATAGAACAGTTGGGGAAAAACTGTTTTTT.

This clonotype was observed at least ten times. The chain has TRBV7-9 and TRBJ1-1, with D possibly TRBD1 on 5 matching bases. Trimming removed 8 bases from V and 4 bases from J, with 20 bases in between. The CDR3 covers 15 residues. From germline, CDR1 is SEHNR and CDR2 FQNEAQ (reference sequence). The CDR3 DNA sequence: TGTGCCAGCTCTACTAATGCTCGGGGGGGCACTGAAGCTTTCTTT. It encodes CASSTNARGGTEAFF.

In this sample, this clonotype turned up a few times. The junction differs from germline at one of its ends, possibly a read error. The rearrangement uses TRBV7-9 and TRBJ2-5, with D perhaps being TRBD1 or TRBD2 (6 bases each). The CDR3 is made up of 13 amino acids. CDR1 and CDR2 from the germline V gene are SEHNR and FQNEAQ (reference sequence). The CDR3 coding sequence is TGTGCCACCAGCGAGGGGGGCCAAGAGACCCAGTACTTC. It translates to CATSEGGQETQYF.

This clonotype was recorded many times. The chain couples TRBV4-3 to TRBJ2-2, with 8 bases matching TRBD2. Germline V gene data show CDR1 as LGHNA and CDR2 as YSLEER. This CDR3 contains 17 residues. J was trimmed by 1 base and V by 0 bases; bases with no gene match: 4. CDR3 in amino acids: CASSQEASGLNTGELFF. CDR3 bases: TGCGCCAGCAGCCAAGAGGCTAGCGGGTTGAACACCGGGGAGCTGTTTTTT.

This clonotype is deemed medium-sized. The chain has TRBV5-1 and TRBJ2-5; D remains ambiguous. V was cut by 0 bases and J by 2 bases, with 8 bases left in between. CDR3 size: 14 residues. Looked up from germline, CDR1 is SGHRS and CDR2 is YFSETQ. CDR3 amino acids: CASSLDSQQETQYF. The CDR3 coding sequence is TGCGCCAGCAGCTTGGACAGTCAACAAGAGACCCAGTACTTC.

This clonotype came up a few times. The chain links TRBV7-2 to TRBJ1-2; weak D call: TRBD1 (5 bases). This CDR3 has 13 amino acids. Trimming took 5 bases from V and 6 from J, leaving 13 bases between them. Germline CDR1 SGHTA, CDR2 FQGNSA. The CDR3 sequence: CASSPVRGDGYTF. CDR3 in DNA: TGTGCCAGCAGCCCCGTCCGGGGCGATGGCTACACCTTC. The variable domain in full, with the rest retrieved from reference TRBV7-2 and TRBJ1-2, is GAGVSQSPSNKVTEKGKDVELRCDPISGHTALYWYRQSLGQGLEFLIYFQGNSAPDKSGLPSDRFSAERTGGSVSTLTIQRTQQEDSAVYLCASSPVRGDGYTFGSGTRLTVV.

This clonotype was observed many times. The chain joins TRBV3-1 to TRBJ2-1; 11 nucleotides agree with TRBD2. CDR3 length equals 15 residues. Germline trimming cut 4 bases from V and 4 bases from J; bases unmatched to any gene: 3. Germline CDR1 is LGHDT and CDR2 is YNNKEL (reference sequence). The CDR3 spells CASSPRLAGYNEQFF. DNA of the CDR3: TGTGCCAGCAGCCCAAGACTAGCGGGGTACAATGAGCAGTTCTTC.

This clonotype was found many times. The chain recombines TRBV7-2 with TRBJ2-1; possibly TRBD1 or TRBD2 for D (5 bases each). Per germline, CDR1 SGHTA and CDR2 FQGNSA. This CDR3 contains 14 residues. The V end lost 3 bases, the J end lost 2 bases, and 8 bases lay between the germline ends. The CDR3 DNA follows: TGTGCCAGCAGCTTGGGGACCGCCTACAATGAGCAGTTCTTC. It specifies CASSLGTAYNEQFF.

There are a few counts of this clonotype. This chain uses TRBV28 with TRBJ1-5; D possibly corresponds to TRBD1 (6 bases). The V and J ends lost 3 bases and 5 bases respectively, with 8 bases between them. The CDR3 sequence is 13 residues long. Germline V gene data show CDR1 as MDHEN and CDR2 as SYDVKM. As DNA, the CDR3 is TGTGCCAGCAGTTTTACAGGGTATCAGCCCCAGCATTTT. Encoded protein: CASSFTGYQPQHF.

This clonotype was picked up many times. The chain carries TRBV10-3 and TRBJ1-2; weak D call: TRBD1 (5 bases). Germline CDR1 and CDR2: ENHRY and SYGVKD. This CDR3 contains 16 residues. The V end was cut by 0 bases, the J end by 4 bases, with 15 bases between. CDR3 sequence (DNA): TGTGCCATCAGTGAGTCGAGGGGACGGAGCACCTATGGCTACACCTTC. Its translation: CAISESRGRSTYGYTF.

This chain joins TRBV7-9 and TRBJ1-2; no clear D. V was trimmed by 2 bases and J by 4 bases, leaving 11 bases between them. CDR3 length equals 14 residues. Germline CDR1 and CDR2: SEHNR and FQNEAQ (reference sequence). CDR3 coding DNA: TGTGCCAGCAGCTTATTTGGGGATAGCTATGGCTACACCTTC. Translating gives CASSLFGDSYGYTF.

This clonotype was detected many times. This sequence joins TRBV29-1 and TRBJ1-2; 7 bases match TRBD1. This CDR3 region has 12 residues. Germline assignment: CDR1 SQVTM and CDR2 ANQGSEA. The V and J ends lost 4 bases and 5 bases, in that order; junction bases with no gene match: 4. The CDR3 coding sequence is TGCAGCGTTGGAGGGGGCGAGTATGGCTACACCTTC. Amino acids: CSVGGGEYGYTF. The full variable domain, its missing parts supplied by reference TRBV29-1 and TRBJ1-2, is SAVISQKPSRDICQRGTSLTIQCQVDSQVTMMFWYRQQPGQSLTLIATANQGSEATYESGFVIDKFPISRPNLTFSTLTVSNMSPEDSSIYLCSVGGGEYGYTFGSGTRLTVV.

This clonotype was seen ten or more times. The rearrangement uses TRBV20-1 and TRBJ1-5; D remains unclear. This CDR3 region has 14 residues. Germline V gene lookup returns CDR1 DFQATT and CDR2 SNEGSKA (reference sequence). Trimming removed 4 bases at V and 0 bases at J, with 10 bases between. CDR3 in amino acids: CSAIDTSSNQPQHF. The CDR3, as DNA: TGCAGTGCTATTGACACTTCTAGCAATCAGCCCCAGCATTTT.

This clonotype turned up a few times. Here the CDR3 reads CASSIKINTEAFF. The CDR3 coding sequence is TGTGCCAGCAGTATCAAGATAAACACTGAAGCTTTCTTT. This chain connects TRBV12-3 or TRBV12-4 to TRBJ1-1; D is undetermined. The CDR3 is made up of 13 amino acids. Trimming removed 5 bases at V and 2 bases at J, with 9 bases between.

The chain combines TRBV28 with TRBJ1-2; D not certain. CDR3 length equals 13 residues. The germline CDR1 and CDR2 sequences are MDHEN and SYDVKM. Between the trimmed V and J ends, which lost 2 bases and 7 bases, there was a span of 11 bases. The CDR3 DNA sequence: TGTGCCAGCAGTTTACCGGCCGTAGTTGGCTACACCTTC. Protein sequence: CASSLPAVVGYTF.